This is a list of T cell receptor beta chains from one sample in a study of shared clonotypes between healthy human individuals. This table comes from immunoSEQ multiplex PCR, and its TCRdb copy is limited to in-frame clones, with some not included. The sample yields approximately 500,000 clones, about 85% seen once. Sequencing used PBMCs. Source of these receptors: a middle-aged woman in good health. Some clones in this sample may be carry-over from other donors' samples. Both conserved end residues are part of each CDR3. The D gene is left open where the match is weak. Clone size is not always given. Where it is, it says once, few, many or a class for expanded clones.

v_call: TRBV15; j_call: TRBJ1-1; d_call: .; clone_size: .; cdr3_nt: TGTGCCACCAGCACGGCTAATTGGTGGGGGACTGAAGCTTTCTTT; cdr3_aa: CATSTANWWGTEAFF
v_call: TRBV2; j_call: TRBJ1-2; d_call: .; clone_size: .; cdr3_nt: TGTGCCAGCAGTGAAGGTAGCTCCCAGCATCGGGGCTACACCTTC; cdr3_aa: CASSEGSSQHRGYTF
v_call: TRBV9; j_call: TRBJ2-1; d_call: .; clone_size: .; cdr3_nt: TGTGCCAGCAGCACTCGAAGAGGGGGAGGTGAGCAGTTCTTC; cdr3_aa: CASSTRRGGGEQFF
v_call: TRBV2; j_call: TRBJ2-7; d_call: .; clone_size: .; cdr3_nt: TGTGCCAGCAGTGAAGAAGGGGACATCTTCTCCTACGAGCAGTACTTC; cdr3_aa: CASSEEGDIFSYEQYF
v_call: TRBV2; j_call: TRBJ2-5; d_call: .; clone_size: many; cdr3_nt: TGTGCCAGCAGTGTAGGAAAGGGATCAGAGACCCAGTACTTC; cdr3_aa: CASSVGKGSETQYF
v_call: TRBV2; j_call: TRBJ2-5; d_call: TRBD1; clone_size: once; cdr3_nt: TGTGCCAGCAGTCCCAGACAGGGTAGAGAGACCCAGTACTTC; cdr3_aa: CASSPRQGRETQYF
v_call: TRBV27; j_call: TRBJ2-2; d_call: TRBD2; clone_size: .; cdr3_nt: TGTGCCAGCAGTTTTTATACTAGCGCGAACACCGGGGAGCTGTTTTTT; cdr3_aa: CASSFYTSANTGELFF
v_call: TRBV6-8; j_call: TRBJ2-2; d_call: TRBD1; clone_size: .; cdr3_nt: TGTGCCAGCAGTCCATGGGACAGGGGCGACACCGGGGAGCTGTTTTTT; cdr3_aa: CASSPWDRGDTGELFF
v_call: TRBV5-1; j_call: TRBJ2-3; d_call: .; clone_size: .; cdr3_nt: TGCGCCAGCAAGCAAGGATCCGAGGATACGCAGTATTTT; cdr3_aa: CASKQGSEDTQYF
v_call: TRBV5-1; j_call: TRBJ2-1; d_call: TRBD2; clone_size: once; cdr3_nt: TGCGCCAGCAGCTTGGAGGGCGGGACTAGCGGGAGAAGTGAGCAGTTCTTC; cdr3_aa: CASSLEGGTSGRSEQFF
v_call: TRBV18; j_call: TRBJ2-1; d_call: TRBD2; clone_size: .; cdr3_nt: TGTGCCAGCTCACCAGAATCTAGCGGGAGGCCGTTCAATGAGCAGTTCTTC; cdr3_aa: CASSPESSGRPFNEQFF
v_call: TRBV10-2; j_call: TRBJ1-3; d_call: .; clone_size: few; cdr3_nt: TGCGCCACCAAGGTTGGGGGGCTTGGAAACACCATATATTTT; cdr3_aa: CATKVGGLGNTIYF
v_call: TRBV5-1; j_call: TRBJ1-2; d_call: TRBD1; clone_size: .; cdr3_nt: TGCGCCAGCAGCTTGGATGGACAGGGAACGCTTAGCGGCTACACCTTC; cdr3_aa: CASSLDGQGTLSGYTF
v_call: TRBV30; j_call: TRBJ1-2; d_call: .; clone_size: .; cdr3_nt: TGTGCCTGGAGGATCGCCCCCCAGGGCTACACCTTC; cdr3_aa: CAWRIAPQGYTF
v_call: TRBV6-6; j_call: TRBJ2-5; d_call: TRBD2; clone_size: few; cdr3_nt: TGTGCCAGCAGCCGGAGCAGCGGGAGTTGGGAGCAGTACTTC; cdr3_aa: CASSRSSGSWEQYF
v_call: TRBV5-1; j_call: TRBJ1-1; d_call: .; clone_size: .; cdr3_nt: TGCGCCAGCAGCCGTCTGGACAGTATCACTGAAGCTTTCTTT; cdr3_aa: CASSRLDSITEAFF
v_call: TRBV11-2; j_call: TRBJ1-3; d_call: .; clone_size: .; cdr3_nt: TGTGCCAGCAGCTTTCGGGACACCGGAAACACCATATATTTT; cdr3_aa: CASSFRDTGNTIYF